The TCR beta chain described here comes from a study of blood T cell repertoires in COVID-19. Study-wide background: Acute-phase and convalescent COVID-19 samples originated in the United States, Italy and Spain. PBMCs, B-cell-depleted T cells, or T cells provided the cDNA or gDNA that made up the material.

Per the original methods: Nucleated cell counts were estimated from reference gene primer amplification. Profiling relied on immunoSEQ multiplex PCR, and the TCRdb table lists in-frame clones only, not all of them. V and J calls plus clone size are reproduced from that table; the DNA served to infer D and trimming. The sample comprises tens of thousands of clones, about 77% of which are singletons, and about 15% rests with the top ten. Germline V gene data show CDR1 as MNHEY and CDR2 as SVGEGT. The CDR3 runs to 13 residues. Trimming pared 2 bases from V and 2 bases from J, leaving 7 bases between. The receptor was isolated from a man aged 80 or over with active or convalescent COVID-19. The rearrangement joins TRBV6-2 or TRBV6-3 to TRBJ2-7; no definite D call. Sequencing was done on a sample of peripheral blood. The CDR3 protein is CASSYEVAYEQYF. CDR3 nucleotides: TGTGCCAGCAGTTACGAGGTAGCCTACGAGCAGTACTTC.